This T cell receptor beta chain was observed in a study of identical twins. The CDR3 covers 16 residues. V was pared by 3 bases and J by 0 bases, with 12 bases between. Germline V gene data show CDR1 as LGHNA and CDR2 as YNFKEQ. TCRdb used MiXCR to reprocess the 5' RACE reads, holding one entry per CDR3 protein. Altogether 1.5 million to 2 million distinct CDR3 sequences are present, about 32% being singletons, with the ten largest covering 0.25% to 0.3%. The sample holds a few counts of this clonotype. Sequencing was done on a sample of cord blood. The chain is built from TRBV4-2 and TRBJ2-1, with D tentatively TRBD2 (5 bases). The sequence came from a newborn girl in good health. CDR3 coding DNA: TGTGCCAGCAGCCAGGCCACTAGACTCTCCTACAATGAGCAGTTCTTC. It translates to CASSQATRLSYNEQFF.